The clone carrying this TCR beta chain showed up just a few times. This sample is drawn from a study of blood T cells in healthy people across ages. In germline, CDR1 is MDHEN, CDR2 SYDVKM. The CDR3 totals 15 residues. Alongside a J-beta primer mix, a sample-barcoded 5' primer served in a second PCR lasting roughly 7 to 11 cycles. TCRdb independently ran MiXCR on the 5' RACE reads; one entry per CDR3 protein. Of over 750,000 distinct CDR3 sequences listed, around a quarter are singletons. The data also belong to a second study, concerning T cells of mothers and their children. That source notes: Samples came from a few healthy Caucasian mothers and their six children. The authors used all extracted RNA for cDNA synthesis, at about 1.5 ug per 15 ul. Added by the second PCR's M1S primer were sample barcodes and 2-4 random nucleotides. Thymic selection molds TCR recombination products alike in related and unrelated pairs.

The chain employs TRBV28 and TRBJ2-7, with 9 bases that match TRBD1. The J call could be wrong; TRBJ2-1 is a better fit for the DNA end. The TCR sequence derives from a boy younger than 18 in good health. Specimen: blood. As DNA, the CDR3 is TGTGCCAGCAGCCCAACCAAACAGGGGGCCAATGAGCAGTTCTTC. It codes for CASSPTKQGANEQFF.